Listed below are T cell receptor beta chains from one sample, sequenced in a study of radiation and T cells in renal cell carcinoma. The method was immunoSEQ multiplex PCR; TCRdb's version includes in-frame clones alone and lacks a portion of them. The table records 97,000 or so clones, 84% of them present only once. The sequenced sample was blood, obtained from a patient whose treatment included radiotherapy and nephrectomy. These receptors all stem from a man in his sixties with renal cell carcinoma. The CDR3 runs from the conserved cysteine through the conserved F or W. D genes are given only for firm matches. Size is stated for part of the rows, as once, few or many counts, or as a class when the clone is expanded.

len | j_gene | v_gene | abundance | d_gene | CDR3nt | CDR3aa
13 | TRBJ2-1 | TRBV6-5 | NA | NA | TGTGCCATTTCTGGGGGGCCAGCGGATGAGCAGTTCTTC | CAISGGPADEQFF
17 | TRBJ2-7 | TRBV7-2 | once | NA | TGTGCCAGCAGCTTAAACGGTGGATTCGGTAGGGACCACGAGCAGTACTTC | CASSLNGGFGRDHEQYF
15 | TRBJ2-1 | TRBV5-1 | few | TRBD2 | TGCGCCAGCACCGTTAGCGGGAGTGGGTACAATGAGCAGTTCTTC | CASTVSGSGYNEQFF
16 | TRBJ2-2 | TRBV5-4 | NA | TRBD2 | TGTGCCAGCAGCGCGGGACTAGCGGGAGGGGTCGGGGAGCTGTTTTTT | CASSAGLAGGVGELFF
19 | TRBJ2-3 | TRBV4-1 | NA | NA | TGCGCCAGCAGCCAAGATCCAGCAAACCGTTGGTTAGGCACAGATACGCAGTATTTT | CASSQDPANRWLGTDTQYF
13 | TRBJ2-5 | TRBV11-3 | NA | NA | TGTGCCAGCAGCTCTACTAGTCTAGAGACCCAGTACTTC | CASSSTSLETQYF
13 | TRBJ2-7 | TRBV19 | once | NA | TGTGCCAGTAGTATCTCCCAGCGGCTTGAGCAGTACTTC | CASSISQRLEQYF
12 | TRBJ1-1 | TRBV6-5 | NA | NA | TGTGCCAGCAGTTCGGACCAGTGGGGAGCTTTCTTT | CASSSDQWGAFF
13 | TRBJ2-1 | TRBV4-1 | NA | NA | TGCGCCAGCAGCCAAGGGATGATCGGCGAGCAGTTCTTC | CASSQGMIGEQFF
14 | TRBJ2-3 | TRBV27 | NA | NA | TGTGCCAGCAGTTTATCCCTCAGCACAGATACGCAGTATTTT | CASSLSLSTDTQYF
15 | TRBJ2-6 | TRBV6-1 | NA | NA | TGTGCCAGCAGTGAGGTCAGCTCTGGGGCCAACGTCCTGACTTTC | CASSEVSSGANVLTF
16 | TRBJ1-1 | TRBV28 | few | NA | TGTGCCAGCAGCCTACCGGCCGGGACCTGGAACACTGAAGCTTTCTTT | CASSLPAGTWNTEAFF
16 | TRBJ2-3 | TRBV7-9 | NA | TRBD1 | TGTGCCAGCAGCACGAGACAGGGGGCCGGCACAGATACGCAGTATTTT | CASSTRQGAGTDTQYF
17 | TRBJ2-4 | TRBV12-5 | few | NA | TGTGCTAGTGGTTTGCCCACCGGAGGTCGGCGTATCCACATTCAGTACTTC | CASGLPTGGRRIHIQYF
16 | TRBJ1-2 | TRBV7-2 | NA | TRBD1 | TGTGCCAGCAACAAATCACCGGGACAGGGGGGTAGTGGCTACACCTTC | CASNKSPGQGGSGYTF
16 | TRBJ2-7 | TRBV21-1 | NA | NA | TGTGCCAGCAGCAAAGGGGGCGGGACAGGGCACTACGAGCAGTACTTC | CASSKGGGTGHYEQYF
15 | TRBJ2-1 | TRBV14 | NA | TRBD2 | TGTGCCAGCAGCCAGGGACTAGCGGGAGGGAATGAGCAGTTCTTC | CASSQGLAGGNEQFF